Shown below are 22 T cell receptor beta chains from a single sample sequenced in a study of blood T cell repertoires in COVID-19. Method: immunoSEQ multiplex PCR; TCRdb's copy keeps in-frame clones and lacks some. The sample gives about 170,000 clones, around 90% of which show up once; around 5% is in the top ten. Sequencing input: peripheral blood. The receptor set was obtained from a man younger than 30 with COVID-19, enrolled during active disease.

The CDR3 DNA is TGTGCCAGCAGCGGGACAGGGTTGGGGGAGACCCAGTACTTC. Translation: CASSGTGLGETQYF. The chain uses TRBV3-1 (or the pseudogene TRBV3-2) and TRBJ2-5, with 9 bases identical to TRBD1. Per the germline V gene, CDR1 is LGHDT and CDR2 is YNNKEL (reference sequence). The junction had 6 bases not matched to a gene; V was cut back by 5 bases and J by 5 bases. This CDR3 comprises 14 residues.

The rearrangement uses TRBV19 and TRBJ2-6, with 8 bases that match TRBD2. From germline, CDR1 is LNHDA and CDR2 SQIVND (reference sequence). Trimming took 10 bases from V and 1 from J; bases not matched to a gene: 18. The CDR3 consists of 19 residues. The CDR3, as DNA: TGTGCCACCATATCCGGGGGGGCCCGAGGAACTTCTGGGGCCAACGTCCTGACTTTC. Translating gives CATISGGARGTSGANVLTF.

The chain couples TRBV3-1 (or the pseudogene TRBV3-2) to TRBJ2-7, with D perhaps TRBD2 (5 bases). CDR1 is LGHDT and CDR2 is YNNKEL in the germline V gene (reference sequence). The CDR3 totals 15 residues. The V end lost 4 bases, the J end lost 3 bases, and 16 bases lay between the germline ends. The CDR3 DNA is TGTGCCAGCAGCCCCCAGAGGGCCTATTTCTACGAGCAGTACTTC. Protein sequence: CASSPQRAYFYEQYF.

The chain joins TRBV6-6 to TRBJ2-1; TRBD1 might be the D (8 bases). Germline V CDR1 and CDR2: MNHNY, SVGAGI (reference sequence). V was clipped by 6 bases and J by 6 bases, with 18 bases between them. The length of the CDR3 is 15 residues. CDR3 region: CASRPRTGRGNEQFF. The CDR3 nucleotides read TGTGCCAGCAGACCTCGGACAGGGAGGGGCAATGAGCAGTTCTTC.

The chain uses TRBV6-1 and TRBJ1-1; D uncertain. Germline lookup yields CDR1 MNHNS and CDR2 SASEGT. V lost 4 bases and J 6 bases, leaving 21 bases between the germline ends. The CDR3 runs 16 residues. In DNA, the CDR3 is TGTGCCAGCAGTGTCTTAGCGGGCACAATCGGCGCTGAAGCTTTCTTT. This encodes CASSVLAGTIGAEAFF.

The V and J genes are TRBV2 and TRBJ2-3; D gene unclear. V shed 5 bases and J shed 0 bases, with 12 bases lying between them. The CDR3 is 15 residues long. Germline CDR1 and CDR2: SNHLY and FYNNEI. The CDR3 sequence: CASSTGLPSTDTQYF. CDR3 DNA sequence: TGTGCCAGCAGTACGGGTTTACCTAGCACAGATACGCAGTATTTT.

This clone was seen just once. The chain has TRBV28 and TRBJ2-1; the match to TRBD1 covers 9 bases. The germline gives CDR1 MDHEN, CDR2 SYDVKM. Unmatched junction bases numbered 9, after V lost 6 bases and J lost 0 bases. The CDR3 loop spans 17 amino acids. The CDR3 loop reads CASSPGDRVLSYNEQFF. As DNA, the CDR3 is TGTGCCAGCAGCCCCGGGGACAGGGTTCTCTCCTACAATGAGCAGTTCTTC.

V is TRBV4-1 and J is TRBJ2-2, with D possibly matching TRBD2 (6 bases). This CDR3 contains 13 residues. V lost 6 bases and J lost 5, with 10 bases in between. Germline CDR1 is MGHRA and CDR2 is YSYEKL. The CDR3 reads CASRGTGTGELFF. The CDR3, as DNA: TGCGCCAGCAGGGGGACTGGGACCGGGGAGCTGTTTTTT.

This CDR3 reads CASRPQGGTEAFF. CDR3 bases: TGTGCCAGCAGGCCTCAGGGGGGCACTGAAGCTTTCTTT. This rearrangement joins TRBV2 to TRBJ1-1, with 7 bases fitting TRBD1. Germline V gives CDR1 SNHLY, CDR2 FYNNEI. V was pared by 6 bases and J by 4 bases, with 5 bases of the junction left unmatched. CDR3 size: 13 residues.

In this sample, this clone turned up once. The chain couples TRBV4-3 to TRBJ2-3, with D unresolved. V shed 2 bases and J shed 1 base, with 10 bases lying between them. The CDR3 extends over 15 amino acids. The germline V gene has CDR1 LGHNA and CDR2 YSLEER. The CDR3 coding sequence is TGCGCCAGCAGCCAAACGGTCAGCGGCACAGATACGCAGTATTTT. Protein: CASSQTVSGTDTQYF.

The rearrangement uses TRBV9 and TRBJ1-6, with 9 bases that match TRBD1. V dropped 0 bases and J dropped 1; count of bases not matched to a gene: 5. Germline values: CDR1 SGDLS, CDR2 YYNGEE. CDR3 length: 18 amino acids. The CDR3 DNA reads TGTGCCAGCAGCGTAGTGGGACAGGGTAGTTCCTATAATTCACCCCTCCACTTT. As protein: CASSVVGQGSSYNSPLHF.

V gene TRBV5-1 combines with J gene TRBJ2-1; 7 bases are shared with TRBD1. Germline loops: CDR1 SGHRS, CDR2 YFSETQ. The CDR3 loop spans 15 amino acids. J lost 7 bases, V lost 0 bases, and 7 bases had no gene match. DNA for the CDR3: TGCGCCAGCAGCTTGGCCGGGACAGTGGCTAATGAGCAGTTCTTC. Residues: CASSLAGTVANEQFF.

The chain employs TRBV2 and TRBJ1-2, with D perhaps matching TRBD1 (5 bases). The CDR3 is made up of 12 amino acids. V shed 4 bases and J shed 2 bases, with 5 bases lying between them. From germline, CDR1 is SNHLY and CDR2 FYNNEI. CDR3: CASSAGNYGYTF. Written as DNA, the CDR3 is TGTGCCAGCAGTGCAGGGAACTATGGCTACACCTTC.

This rearrangement joins TRBV7-8 to TRBJ2-7; D may be TRBD2 (5 bases). The V gene lost 3 bases and the J gene lost 5 bases, with 8 bases spanning the gap. The CDR3 consists of 12 residues. Germline V gene sequence: CDR1 SGHVS, CDR2 FQNEAQ. The CDR3 loop reads CASSFRGNEQYF. As DNA, the CDR3 is TGTGCCAGCAGCTTCCGAGGGAACGAGCAGTACTTC.

The chain employs TRBV11-2 and TRBJ2-7; D is unclear. Trimming pared 5 bases from V and 5 bases from J, leaving 13 bases between. The CDR3 covers 13 residues. Germline V gene data show CDR1 as SGHAT and CDR2 as FQNNGV. The DNA of the CDR3 is TGTGCCAGCAGCCTAAGTCGGGTCCACGAGCAGTACTTC. It specifies CASSLSRVHEQYF.

The chain couples TRBV28 to TRBJ2-3, with 10 positions matching TRBD1. Trimming took 5 bases from V and 4 from J; bases not matched to a gene: 15. The germline gives CDR1 MDHEN, CDR2 SYDVKM. This CDR3 spans 18 amino acids. CDR3 coding DNA: TGTGCCAGCAGTCCCCCCGGGACAGGGGTAAGAGTGGCAGATACGCAGTATTTT. Its translation: CASSPPGTGVRVADTQYF.

This chain joins TRBV19 and TRBJ1-5; 10 bases match TRBD1. This CDR3 spans 20 amino acids. Germline V gives CDR1 LNHDA, CDR2 SQIVND (reference sequence). The ends lost 0 bases at V and 2 bases at J; junction bases unmatched: 13. CDR3 in amino acids: CASSIEMRPGTGAGNQPQHF. The CDR3 nucleotides read TGTGCCAGTAGTATAGAAATGAGGCCCGGGACAGGGGCCGGCAATCAGCCCCAGCATTTT. Variable domain in full (rest from reference TRBV19 and TRBJ1-5): DGGITQSPKYLFRKEGQNVTLSCEQNLNHDAMYWYRQDPGQGLRLIYYSQIVNDFQKGDIAEGYSVSREKKESFPLTVTSAQKNPTAFYLCASSIEMRPGTGAGNQPQHFGDGTRLSIL.

The count of this clone is one. The chain has TRBV7-2 and TRBJ2-7; weak D call: TRBD2 (6 bases). The V end lost 5 bases, the J end lost 2 bases, and 13 bases lay between the germline ends. This CDR3 comprises 14 residues. The germline gives CDR1 SGHTA, CDR2 FQGNSA. CDR3 residues: CASSPSSGTYEQYF. The CDR3 DNA reads as TGTGCCAGCAGCCCTAGTAGCGGAACCTACGAGCAGTACTTC.

The CDR3: CASSTWTGADQPQHF. The DNA of the CDR3 is TGTGCCAGTAGTACGTGGACAGGGGCTGATCAGCCCCAGCATTTT. The chain links TRBV19 to TRBJ1-5; TRBD1 agrees at 9 bases. Germline CDR1 reads LNHDA; CDR2 reads SQIVND (reference sequence). The CDR3 totals 15 residues. The J segment lost 5 bases and the V segment lost 4 bases, leaving 6 bases of the junction unmatched.

The chain has TRBV11-2 and TRBJ2-1; 16 positions agree with TRBD2. With 4 bases clipped from V and 14 bases from J, the junction kept 5 bases outside the gene matches. Germline V CDR1 and CDR2: SGHAT, FQNNGV. CDR3 length: 14 amino acids. CDR3 region: CASSSGTSGGVEFF. The DNA for the CDR3 is TGTGCCAGCAGCTCCGGGACTAGCGGGGGGGTGGAGTTCTTC.

The chain joins TRBV7-6 to TRBJ2-1, with 9 bases that match TRBD2. There are 16 residues in the CDR3. V lost 5 bases, J lost 5 bases, and 10 bases stayed unmatched. Per germline, CDR1 SGHVS and CDR2 FNYEAQ. CDR3: CASSMTSGSVDNEQFF. CDR3 DNA sequence: TGTGCCAGCAGCATGACTAGCGGTTCGGTGGACAATGAGCAGTTCTTC. Using reference TRBV7-6 and TRBJ2-1 for the parts outside the CDR3, the full variable domain is GAGVSQSPRYKVTKRGQDVALRCDPISGHVSLYWYRQALGQGPEFLTYFNYEAQQDKSGLPNDRFSAERPEGSISTLTIQRTEQRDSAMYRCASSMTSGSVDNEQFFGPGTRLTVL.

The chain links TRBV15 to TRBJ2-7, with D unresolved. V was shortened by 5 bases and J by 3 bases, with 11 bases between the two germline ends. Germline lookup yields CDR1 LNHNV and CDR2 YYDKDF (reference sequence). CDR3 length: 13 residues. The CDR3 DNA is TGTGCCACCAGCTTGAGTCCGATCTACGAGCAGTACTTC. Its protein is CATSLSPIYEQYF.